The rows below give T cell receptor beta chains drawn from one sample of a study of cytomegalovirus exposure and HLA in healthy donors. Libraries were prepared by immunoSEQ multiplex PCR; TCRdb keeps only in-frame clonotypes and omits some of them. The repertoire has roughly 130,000 clones, 65% to 75% of them found once; the top ten carry around 7%. The sequenced sample consisted of PBMCs. Every receptor here comes from a man aged 40-49 years in good health and CMV-seropositive. Each CDR3 is given with its conserved first and last residue. D genes are given only for firm matches. Rows give clone size only sometimes, using once, few, many, or a class for an expanded clone.

V gene,clone size,J gene,CDR3 length,D gene,CDR3 DNA,CDR3 protein
TRBV10-1,once,TRBJ1-5,14,NA,TGCGCCAGCAGGACAGGTTTGAGCAATCAGCCCCAGCATTTT,CASRTGLSNQPQHF
TRBV27,NA,TRBJ1-2,13,NA,TGTGCCAGCAGTTATCGGGTTAACTATGGCTACACCTTC,CASSYRVNYGYTF
TRBV5-4,NA,TRBJ2-5,15,NA,TGTGCCAGCAGCCTAAATTCCGGGAACCAAGAGACCCAGTACTTC,CASSLNSGNQETQYF
TRBV5-1,NA,TRBJ1-3,14,NA,TGCGCCAGCAGCTTCGGTTCCTCTGGAAACACCATATATTTT,CASSFGSSGNTIYF
TRBV4-1,NA,TRBJ2-7,18,NA,TGCGCCAGCAGCCAATTATCGACAGACGCGGTAACATCCTACGAGCAGTACTTC,CASSQLSTDAVTSYEQYF
TRBV5-6,NA,TRBJ2-3,13,NA,TGTGCCAGCAGCTTCGGGATGGGAGATACGCAGTATTTT,CASSFGMGDTQYF
TRBV5-1,few,TRBJ2-3,14,TRBD1,TGCGCCAGCAGCCCCAGACAGGGTATTGATACGCAGTATTTT,CASSPRQGIDTQYF
TRBV5-1,NA,TRBJ1-5,15,NA,TGCGCCAGCAGAACAGGGCCAAATAGCAATCAGCCCCAGCATTTT,CASRTGPNSNQPQHF
TRBV28,NA,TRBJ1-1,16,NA,TGTGCCAGCAGCCTTATCACAGGGATACTGAACACTGAAGCTTTCTTT,CASSLITGILNTEAFF
TRBV27,NA,TRBJ2-6,19,NA,TGTGCCAGCAGTTTAATCCCCGGAGGGAGCTCGGCTGGGGCCAACGTCCTGACTTTC,CASSLIPGGSSAGANVLTF
TRBV7-2,NA,TRBJ2-3,14,NA,TGTGCCAGCAGCTTAGGCCAGGGGACGGATACGCAGTATTTT,CASSLGQGTDTQYF
TRBV28,NA,TRBJ1-2,14,NA,TGTGCCAGCAGGCCGGACAGCCCTAACTATGGCTACACCTTC,CASRPDSPNYGYTF
TRBV18,NA,TRBJ2-7,14,TRBD2,TGTGCCAGCTCACCGGGGGGGATTCCCTACGAGCAGTACTTC,CASSPGGIPYEQYF
TRBV9,NA,TRBJ1-2,12,NA,TGTGCCAGCAGCCCCAGTGGGGGCGGCTACACCTTC,CASSPSGGGYTF
TRBV5-1,NA,TRBJ1-2,14,NA,TGCGCCAGCATGTCTGGAGGGATTGGCGATGGCTACACCTTC,CASMSGGIGDGYTF
TRBV5-4,NA,TRBJ1-2,15,TRBD1,TGTGCCAGCAGCCACCGACAGGGAGGACGTTATGGCTACACCTTC,CASSHRQGGRYGYTF
TRBV6-6,NA,TRBJ2-1,14,NA,TGTGCCAGCAGTTTCAAAGCGGACTACAATGAGCAGTTCTTC,CASSFKADYNEQFF
TRBV25-1,few,TRBJ2-3,13,TRBD2,TGTGCCAGCAGTGAACTAGCGGGAGATACGCAGTATTTT,CASSELAGDTQYF
TRBV5-6,NA,TRBJ2-7,15,NA,TGTGCCAGCAGCGGCGGTCCTAAAGCCCCCCACGAGCAGTACTTC,CASSGGPKAPHEQYF
TRBV5-1,once,TRBJ2-1,16,TRBD2,TGCGCCAGCTGGGGGGGTAGCGGACGCTCCTACAATGAGCAGTTCTTC,CASWGGSGRSYNEQFF
TRBV25-1,few,TRBJ1-1,13,TRBD1,TGTGCCAGCACCCTGACAGGGTTCACTGAAGCTTTCTTT,CASTLTGFTEAFF
TRBV25-1,NA,TRBJ1-3,15,NA,TGTGCCAGCAGTGAATCGGCAGGGATCGGAAACACCATATATTTT,CASSESAGIGNTIYF
TRBV29-1,few,TRBJ2-5,11,NA,TGCAGCGTCGGGTCGCAAGAGACCCAGTACTTC,CSVGSQETQYF
TRBV2,NA,TRBJ2-5,14,TRBD1,TGTGCCAGCAGTGACACAGGGGGGTTGCAGACCCAGTACTTC,CASSDTGGLQTQYF
TRBV2,few,TRBJ2-7,14,TRBD1,TGTGCCAGCAGGGAACAGGGGCAGACCTACGAGCAGTACTTC,CASREQGQTYEQYF
TRBV7-9,NA,TRBJ2-7,17,TRBD2,TGTGCCAGCAGCGCGCACCTACCGGGACTACTCTCCTACGAGCAGTACTTC,CASSAHLPGLLSYEQYF
TRBV4-1,NA,TRBJ1-2,17,NA,TGCGCCAGCAGCCACGGACTTCTGGCGTCCCGGGGCTATGGCTACACCTTC,CASSHGLLASRGYGYTF
TRBV28,NA,TRBJ2-7,14,TRBD1,TGTGCCAGCAGCCAGGGACAGAGACACTACGAGCAGTACTTC,CASSQGQRHYEQYF
TRBV28,NA,TRBJ1-6,15,TRBD1,TGTGCCAGCAGTTTGTGGACAGGGGGAGGTTCACCCCTCCACTTT,CASSLWTGGGSPLHF
TRBV27,NA,TRBJ2-7,14,TRBD2,TGTGCCAGCAGTAGCCTAGCGGGCTTCTACGAGCAGTACTTC,CASSSLAGFYEQYF
TRBV29-1,NA,TRBJ1-2,15,NA,TGCAGCGTCGATTCTACAGGGTCAGCTAACTATGGCTACACCTTC,CSVDSTGSANYGYTF
TRBV4-1,NA,TRBJ2-7,16,TRBD1,TGCGCCAGCAGCCTCTCGCCACAGGGGGCCCCCTACGAGCAGTACTTC,CASSLSPQGAPYEQYF
TRBV7-9,NA,TRBJ1-2,14,TRBD1,TGTGCCAGCAGCTGGACAGGACGCGACTATGGCTACACCTTC,CASSWTGRDYGYTF
TRBV29-1,NA,TRBJ2-3,14,TRBD1,TGCAGCGTCCGACAGGGGTGGAGCACAGATACGCAGTATTTT,CSVRQGWSTDTQYF
TRBV4-2,NA,TRBJ1-4,17,NA,TGTGCCAGCAGCCAACCCGTTCCCCAGGGAACTAATGAAAAACTGTTTTTT,CASSQPVPQGTNEKLFF
TRBV5-1,NA,TRBJ1-2,14,NA,TGCGCCAGCAGCTTCAGAATCAGAGACTCTGGCTACACCTTC,CASSFRIRDSGYTF
TRBV6-4,NA,TRBJ1-2,14,NA,TGTGCCAGCAGCGCCGGGGGTTTAGGGGATGGCTACACCTTC,CASSAGGLGDGYTF
TRBV13,few,TRBJ1-1,13,NA,TGTGCCAGCACAGGAGGGAGGAACACTGAAGCTTTCTTT,CASTGGRNTEAFF
TRBV5-4,NA,TRBJ1-2,15,NA,TGTGCCAGCCAGCTTGGTCCGGGGAGGGGAGATGGCTACACCTTC,CASQLGPGRGDGYTF
TRBV9,NA,TRBJ1-3,15,TRBD1,TGTGCCAGCAGCGTAGGGACAGGTGCTGGAAACACCATATATTTT,CASSVGTGAGNTIYF
TRBV29-1,NA,TRBJ2-3,14,TRBD2,TGCAGCGTGATAGCGGGAGCCAGCACAGATACGCAGTATTTT,CSVIAGASTDTQYF
TRBV5-1,NA,TRBJ1-1,16,NA,TGCGCCAGCAGCCCGACTCTGAGAGGCCCTGACACTGAAGCTTTCTTT,CASSPTLRGPDTEAFF
TRBV18,NA,TRBJ1-2,13,NA,TGTGCCAGCTCATCTGGAGAAGGCTATGGCTACACCTTC,CASSSGEGYGYTF
TRBV28,NA,TRBJ2-7,14,TRBD1,TGTGCCAGCAGTTACCTGGACAGGCCCTACGAGCAGTACTTC,CASSYLDRPYEQYF
TRBV6-1,NA,TRBJ1-5,14,NA,TGTGCCAGCAGTGCCTCAGGCGGCAATCAGCCCCAGCATTTT,CASSASGGNQPQHF
TRBV15,NA,TRBJ1-1,13,TRBD1,TGTGCCACCAGCAAACAGACAGGGGGTGAAGCTTTCTTT,CATSKQTGGEAFF